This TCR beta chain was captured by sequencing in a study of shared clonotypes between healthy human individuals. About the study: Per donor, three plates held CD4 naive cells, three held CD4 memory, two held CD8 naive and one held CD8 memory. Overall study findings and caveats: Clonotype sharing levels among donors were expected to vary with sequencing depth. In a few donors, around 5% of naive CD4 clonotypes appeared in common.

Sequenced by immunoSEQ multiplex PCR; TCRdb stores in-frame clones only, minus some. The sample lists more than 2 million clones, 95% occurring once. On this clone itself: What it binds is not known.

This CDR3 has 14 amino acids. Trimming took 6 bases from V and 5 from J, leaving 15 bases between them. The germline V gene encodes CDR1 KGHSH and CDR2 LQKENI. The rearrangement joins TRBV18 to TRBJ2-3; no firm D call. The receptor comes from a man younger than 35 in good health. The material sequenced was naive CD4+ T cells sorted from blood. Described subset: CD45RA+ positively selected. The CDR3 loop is CASSHEVAVDTQYF. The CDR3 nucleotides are TGTGCCAGCTCCCATGAGGTGGCGGTAGATACGCAGTATTTT.